This note documents a single T cell receptor beta chain sequence. The antigen is undetermined. With 4 bases removed from V and 5 bases from J, the gap between germline ends came to 14 bases. CDR3 length: 14 residues. Germline CDR1 is SGHDN and CDR2 is FVKESK. Generated by immunoSEQ multiplex PCR, the TCRdb table keeps only in-frame clones and is missing some. The table shows a few million clones, with approximately 90% occurring only once. The sample belongs to a study of shared clonotypes between healthy human individuals. General study findings and limits: An effect of sequencing depth on clonotype sharing among donors was expected.

This receptor was taken from a man younger than 35 in good health. The specimen sequenced was naive CD4+ T cells sorted from blood. The subset is: CD45RA+ positively selected. This sequence joins TRBV14 and TRBJ1-2; TRBD1 might be the D (6 bases). CDR3 DNA sequence: TGTGCCAGCAGCCTGGGCACAGGGATTTATGGCTACACCTTC. Its translation: CASSLGTGIYGYTF.